This TCR beta chain was identified in a study of blood T cell repertoires in COVID-19. Study background: Sites across the United States, Italy and Spain contributed samples from acute and convalescent COVID-19.

The assay was immunoSEQ multiplex PCR, and TCRdb's table has in-frame clones only and misses some. The sample has around 150,000 clones, roughly 90% seen once; the top ten hold approximately 3%. The CDR3 loop spans 14 amino acids. The germline gives CDR1 SGHRS, CDR2 YFSETQ. J was trimmed by 6 bases and V by 3 bases; bases with no gene match: 7. This clone occurred once. The gene calls are TRBV5-1 and TRBJ2-7; the match to TRBD1 covers 9 bases. The specimen was peripheral blood. The receptor was isolated from a man in his sixties with acute or convalescent COVID-19. CDR3 sequence (DNA): TGCGCCAGCAGCTCGGGACAGGGTTTATCCGAGCAGTACTTC. Protein sequence: CASSSGQGLSEQYF.